This TCR beta chain was identified in a study of cytomegalovirus exposure and HLA in healthy donors. PCR involved 60 Vbeta and 13 Jbeta primers. This table comes from immunoSEQ multiplex PCR, and its TCRdb copy is limited to in-frame clones, with some not included. The table has 75,000 to 100,000 clones, around 77% seen once. The CDR3 extends over 13 amino acids. V shed 4 bases and J 8 bases; nucleotides not matched to a gene: 7. Germline V gene lookup returns CDR1 MNHEY and CDR2 SMNVEV (reference sequence). Whole-study findings and limits: The study listed approximately 160 cytomegalovirus-associated TCR beta chains.

With regard to this clone: The antigen remains unidentified.

The sequence came from a man in his forties or fifties in good health and CMV-seronegative. What was sequenced was PBMCs. This sequence joins TRBV27 and TRBJ1-1; TRBD1 aligns across 7 bases. CDR3: CASSSGQAVEAFF. The CDR3 region has the DNA TGTGCCAGCAGTTCAGGACAGGCGGTGGAAGCTTTCTTT.